This entry lists 15 T cell receptor beta chains sequenced from one sample in a study of T cell repertoires in cytomegalovirus infection. From the reads, TCRdb called clonotypes with MiXCR, one entry per CDR3 protein. The sample has 250,000 to 300,000 distinct CDR3 sequences, roughly 9% seen once. The specimen was PBMCs. These receptors all come from a human donor in good health (CMV status not recorded). Some clones in this sample may be carry-over from other donors' samples.

There are many counts of this clonotype. The chain combines TRBV7-2 with TRBJ1-3; a weak D match, TRBD1 (5 bases). The CDR3 length is 12 residues. The V end lost 6 bases, the J end lost 2 bases, and 5 bases lay between the germline ends. Per germline, CDR1 SGHTA and CDR2 FQGNSA. The CDR3 nucleotides are TGTGCCAGCAGGGGGGCTGGAAACACCATATATTTT. Amino acid sequence: CASRGAGNTIYF.

This clonotype was seen ten or more times. The genes are TRBV28 and TRBJ1-1; D uncertain. Germline V lookup: CDR1 MDHEN, CDR2 SYDVKM. V dropped 6 bases and J dropped 1 base, with 6 bases sitting between them. The CDR3 totals 12 residues. The CDR3 region is CASSLRNTEAFF. For the CDR3, the DNA is TGTGCCAGCAGCTTAAGGAACACTGAAGCTTTCTTT.

The chain carries TRBV7-2 and TRBJ1-2; 9 nucleotides align to TRBD1. V dropped 3 bases and J dropped 8; count of bases not matched to a gene: 7. The CDR3 length is 14 residues. Germline V gives CDR1 SGHTA, CDR2 FQGNSA. DNA of the CDR3: TGTGCCAGCAGCTTCCCACAGGGGGCGGGAGGCTACACCTTC. Translation: CASSFPQGAGGYTF.

This clonotype came up a few times. The DNA of the CDR3 is TGTGCCAGCAGTTTATGGGGGGGGATAAGTCCCTACAATGAGCAGTTCTTC. As protein: CASSLWGGISPYNEQFF. V gene TRBV27 combines with J gene TRBJ2-1; 7 bases align to TRBD2. Trimming at V came to 1 base and at J to 2 bases, leaving 8 bases not matched to a gene. This CDR3 spans 17 amino acids. Germline V gene sequence: CDR1 MNHEY, CDR2 SMNVEV (reference sequence).

This clonotype came up many times. The chain employs TRBV19 and TRBJ1-4, with 7 bases fitting TRBD1. V trimming: 8 bases; J trimming: 8 bases; junction bases outside the gene matches: 11. The CDR3 contains 14 residues. Germline V gene sequence: CDR1 LNHDA, CDR2 SQIVND (reference sequence). Here the CDR3 reads CASGKGQGDEKLFF. Written as DNA, the CDR3 is TGTGCCAGTGGCAAGGGGCAGGGGGACGAAAAACTGTTTTTT.

This clonotype was picked up many times. The rearrangement links TRBV20-1 to TRBJ2-6; possibly TRBD1 for D (5 bases). The ends were cut back, 6 bases at V and 2 bases at J, with 11 bases in the middle. Germline CDR1 is DFQATT and CDR2 is SNEGSKA (reference sequence). The CDR3 length is 14 residues. CDR3 region: CSAEQAAGANVLTF. The DNA of the CDR3 is TGCAGTGCGGAACAGGCTGCTGGGGCCAACGTCCTGACTTTC.

In this sample, this clonotype turned up many times. The V and J genes are TRBV7-2 and TRBJ1-2; D not resolved. The V and J ends lost 1 base and 5 bases respectively, with 17 bases between them. The CDR3 runs 16 residues. Per germline, CDR1 SGHTA and CDR2 FQGNSA. In DNA, the CDR3 is TGTGCCAGCAGCTTAGTAACCCGTTCGGCAGTTTATGGCTACACCTTC. Protein: CASSLVTRSAVYGYTF.

The V call is TRBV30, the J call TRBJ2-1; no reliable D call. Germline V lookup: CDR1 GTSNPN, CDR2 SVGIG (reference sequence). CDR3 length equals 13 residues. Trimming shortened V by 2 bases and J by 0 bases, and 5 bases separated the two germline ends. CDR3 coding DNA: TGTGCCTGGAGTAGGGACTCCTACAATGAGCAGTTCTTC. Its protein product is CAWSRDSYNEQFF.

The chain joins TRBV29-1 to TRBJ2-5, with 7 nucleotides matching TRBD2. Germline-derived CDR1 and CDR2 are SQVTM and ANQGSEA. The V and J ends lost 1 base and 4 bases, in that order; junction bases with no gene match: 3. The CDR3 totals 13 residues. The CDR3: CSVEASGPETQYF. CDR3 coding DNA: TGCAGCGTTGAAGCTAGCGGCCCAGAGACCCAGTACTTC. The full variable domain, its missing parts supplied by reference TRBV29-1 and TRBJ2-5, is SAVISQKPSRDICQRGTSLTIQCQVDSQVTMMFWYRQQPGQSLTLIATANQGSEATYESGFVIDKFPISRPNLTFSTLTVSNMSPEDSSIYLCSVEASGPETQYFGPGTRLLVL.

This clonotype appeared many times. V and J are TRBV7-2 and TRBJ2-3; D call uncertain. CDR3 size: 15 residues. Germline V lookup: CDR1 SGHTA, CDR2 FQGNSA. Trimming pared 6 bases from V and 1 base from J, leaving 14 bases between. The CDR3 spells CASRSGMSGTDTQYF. Written as DNA, the CDR3 is TGTGCCAGCAGGTCCGGAATGTCGGGCACAGATACGCAGTATTTT.

This clonotype was counted many times. The chain joins TRBV6-2 or TRBV6-3 to TRBJ2-4, with a weak D call TRBD1 (5 bases). Germline lookup yields CDR1 MNHEY and CDR2 SVGEGT. The CDR3 covers 14 residues. V was shortened by 5 bases and J by 1 base, with 9 bases between the two germline ends. The CDR3 region has the DNA TGTGCCAGCAGTCTCGACAGCGCCAAAAACATTCAGTACTTC. Translation gives CASSLDSAKNIQYF.

In its sample, this clonotype was seen many times. One end of the junction does not line up with germline, which may come from a read error. CDR3 nucleotide sequence: TGTGCTAGCAGCCTCCATTCAATGAAGCCAACTAATGAAAAACTGTTTTTT. Encoded protein: CASSLHSMKPTNEKLFF. The chain uses TRBV7-7 and TRBJ1-4; no clear D. The CDR3 extends over 17 amino acids. Germline-derived CDR1 and CDR2 are SSHAT and FNYEAQ (reference sequence).

This clonotype has at least ten counts. The chain links TRBV6-2 or TRBV6-3 to TRBJ2-7; D possibly corresponds to TRBD2 (6 bases). V gave up 5 bases and J gave up 2 bases, with 16 bases separating them. The germline V gene has CDR1 MNHEY and CDR2 SVGEGT. CDR3 length: 15 amino acids. CDR3: CASSPPRGGTYEQYF. DNA for the CDR3: TGTGCCAGCAGTCCCCCCCGGGGAGGAACCTACGAGCAGTACTTC.

This clonotype has ten or more counts. J is TRBJ2-4 and V is TRBV7-2; D remains unclear. Trimming shortened V by 5 bases and J by 0 bases, and 5 bases separated the two germline ends. Germline V gene data show CDR1 as SGHTA and CDR2 as FQGNSA. The CDR3 covers 13 residues. Here the CDR3 DNA reads TGTGCCAGCAGCCGTAGAGCCAAAAACATTCAGTACTTC. This sequence encodes CASSRRAKNIQYF.

This clonotype occurred many times. J is TRBJ1-1 and V is TRBV7-2; 7 nucleotides match TRBD1. The V and J ends lost 5 bases and 11 bases, in that order; junction bases with no gene match: 8. CDR3 length: 12 amino acids. The V gene's germline CDR1 is SGHTA and CDR2 FQGNSA. CDR3 bases: TGTGCCAGCAGCACCGCGACAGGGCGGGCTTTCTTT. It translates to CASSTATGRAFF.